This T cell receptor beta chain was captured by sequencing in a study of patients and donors after allogeneic stem cell transplantation. This clonotype was detected only a few times. CDR1 and CDR2 from the germline V gene are DFQATT and SNEGSKA (reference sequence). This CDR3 has 15 residues. V lost 3 bases to trimming and J lost 5 bases; unmatched junction nucleotides: 9. TCRdb redid the calling of the RT-PCR reads with MiXCR, one entry per CDR3 protein. The sample consists of 920,000 or so distinct CDR3 sequences, 18% of them appearing once. This TCR came from a human donor who was either an allogeneic HSCT recipient or a stem cell or donor lymphocyte infusion donor (not recorded which). It is not recorded whose cells these are; they may come from a transplant donor. Sequencing was done on a sample of blood, either unsorted or a sorted T cell fraction (not recorded which). This chain connects TRBV20-1 to TRBJ1-5; 8 nucleotides line up with TRBD1. Here the CDR3 reads CSASRDRLKDQPQHF. In DNA form, the CDR3 reads TGCAGTGCTAGTCGGGACAGGCTAAAAGATCAGCCCCAGCATTTT.